A selection of T cell receptor beta chains follows, all from one sample in a study of response to subunit inactivated influenza vaccine. TCRdb analysed the RT-PCR reads with MiXCR anew, one entry per CDR3 protein. The table records approximately 700,000 distinct CDR3 sequences, approximately 13% of them present only once. Sequencing was performed on PBMCs from blood, taken less than 15 days before vaccination. These receptors were taken from a man aged 45-60 years who received an inactivated influenza vaccine. The CDR3 runs from the conserved cysteine through the conserved F or W. D genes are given only for firm matches.

V gene,D gene,CDR3 protein
TRBV13,TRBD1,CASRPSNRGPTYEQYF
TRBV28,-,CASSQPGGRGTDTQYF
TRBV15,TRBD2,CATRAGGGFETQYF
TRBV6-5,-,CASSYRVQGSYNEQFF
TRBV7-6,TRBD1,CASSSGQARADTQYF
TRBV11-2,-,CASSPTVLVANEQFF
TRBV6-1,-,CASSPRRGANNEQFF
TRBV7-9,-,CASSVPGTPDYEQYF
TRBV29-1,-,CSVSSSFYGYTF
TRBV27,-,CASSPLSGGGAGELFF
TRBV6-1,-,CASSVSGHKSSYEQYF
TRBV24-1,TRBD1,CATSDFRDRGDGELFF
TRBV5-1,-,CASSPEGQSGGYTF
TRBV4-2,-,CASSQVSGRGEGEQYF
TRBV4-2,-,CASRPIGDTDTQYF
TRBV3-1,-,CASSQDRTHKSNYGYTF
TRBV12-3/TRBV12-4,-,CASSPAGVIPGNTIYF
TRBV30,-,CAWSVRVRAEAFF
TRBV25-1,-,CASSPKTVKGTYEQYF
TRBV20-1,-,CSANAPYNNEQFF
TRBV20-1,-,CSASAALGLETQYF
TRBV12-3/TRBV12-4,TRBD2,CASSSPGLAEKSTDTQYF
TRBV9,-,CASSTPQRNQPQHF
TRBV10-3,-,CAISAWGHQGGANVLTF